The present TCR beta chain was sequenced within a study of molecular identifiers for immune sequencing clone quantification (dated 2018 in TCRdb). Looking at the study overall: For a replicate experiment, the RNA from either approximately 20,000 or 100,000 naive CD8 T cells was divided into five aliquots, and four of those aliquots went on to sequencing. This methods study benchmarked molecular-identifier clustering-based TCR repertoire sequencing (MIDCIRS) and TCR RNA copy counting, using CD8 T cells to do so. Summary of the overall study and its limitations: Modeling indicated roughly 3.2 TCR RNA copies recovered per cell, compared with 9 to 10 by digital PCR, which implies a capture efficiency of approximately 31%. Naive libraries contained spiked-in Jurkat TCR RNA (roughly 10 copies' worth), which is not part of the donor repertoire. Even against a background of roughly 1 million naive CD8 T cells, spiked-in Jurkat TCR RNA amounting to a single cell's worth was reported to be detectable. When barcode sub-clustering was omitted, TCR diversity was inflated by chimeric consensus sequences, with chimeras reaching as high as 47%. Highly expanded clone sizes could be underestimated because identical TCR molecules may share a barcode. Clones above 20 RNA copies held over 97% of molecules in CMV-specific effector cells but under 1% in naive cells.

Details on this clonotype: The antigen it recognizes is unknown. Per-nucleotide qualities are absent, and no much larger clonotype sits a single base away.

The method behind the library was PCR. The sequencing machine was an Illumina HiSeq 4000. Preparation of bulk TCR libraries followed a previously described approach, with the TCR primers listed in Table S5. The Qiagen AllPrep DNA/RNA kit was used to purify total RNA. Before analysis, reads from multiple sequencing runs of one library were combined. In the paper's pipeline: Reads were retained only if the reads had an exact TCR constant sequence, and the retained reads were trimmed to 150 nt and grouped according to their 12-nt molecular barcodes. Within each barcode group, reads were sub-clustered at a 15% Levenshtein threshold, and quality-weighted consensus sequences were built per RNA molecule. Non-functional sequences were excluded, and lower-count sequences lying one edit away from another sequence were also excluded. Barcode sub-clusters with fewer than 20% of the maximum read count were removed, based on fitting two negative binomial distributions. Using fastp trimming at Q25 and MiXCR clonotype assembly, TCRdb reanalyzed the public sequencing data and kept in-frame beta chains. Rows matching on CDR3 protein sequence are summarized as one entry with the most common DNA and genes. The V and J calls were determined by TCRdb, not by the authors. The table for this sample lists 460,000 or so distinct CDR3 sequences; about a fifth of them were counted only once. The ten largest make up 0.84% of the sample.

Naive CD8 T cell libraries were made from around 18,000 to 910,000 sorted cells using 10%, 30% or 50% of purified RNA. Naive CD8 T cells were FACS-sorted as CD8+CD4-CCR7+CD45RA+ on a BD FACSAria II into RLT Plus buffer. To test detection sensitivity, Jurkat RNA equal to approximately ten TCR copies was added to samples of roughly 18,000-1,100,000 naive CD8 T cells. CD8 T cells were enriched using RosetteSep CD8+ T Cell Enrichment Cocktail and Ficoll-Paque, and the enriched cells then underwent ACK red cell lysis. This sequence was found in a human donor in good health. Some libraries in this study had Jurkat cell RNA spiked in. Sequenced: naive CD8+ T cells from blood, with Jurkat cell RNA spiked in. The sample's cell subset or site, from its label and the paper: FACS-sorted CD8+CD4-CCR7+CD45RA+ naive T cells.

The DNA sequence is given as TGTGCCAGCAGCCGAACCCGGGACGATGAGCAGTTCTTC. Translated, it gives CASSRTRDDEQFF. In this chain, TRBV6-2 or TRBV6-3 is recombined with TRBJ2-1; the D gene is tentatively TRBD1 or TRBD2, each matching 5 bases. The germline V gene provides CDR1 MNHEY and CDR2 SVGEGT. The CDR3 spans 13 residues, from the cysteine through the phenylalanine. CDR3 DNA is the only sequence kept; it has 39 bases, read in frame from the first base. V and J lose 6 bases and 8 bases, and a span of 14 bases separates them.